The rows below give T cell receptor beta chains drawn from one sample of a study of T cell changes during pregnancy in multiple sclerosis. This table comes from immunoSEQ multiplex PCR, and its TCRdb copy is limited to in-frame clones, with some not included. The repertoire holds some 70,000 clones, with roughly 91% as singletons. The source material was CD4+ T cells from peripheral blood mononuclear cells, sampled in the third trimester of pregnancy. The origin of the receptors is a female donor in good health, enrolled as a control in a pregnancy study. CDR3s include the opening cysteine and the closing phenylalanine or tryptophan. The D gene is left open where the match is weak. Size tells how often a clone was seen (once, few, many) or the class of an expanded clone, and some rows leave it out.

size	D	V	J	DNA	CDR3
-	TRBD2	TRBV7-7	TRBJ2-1	TGTGCTAGCAGCCGGGGACTAGCGGGGGCCGATGAGCAGTTCTTC	CASSRGLAGADEQFF
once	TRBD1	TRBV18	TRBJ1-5	TGTGCCAGCTCAACCGACAGGGGCCTCAATCAGCCCCAGCATTTT	CASSTDRGLNQPQHF
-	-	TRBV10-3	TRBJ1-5	TGTGCCATCAGTGACGGGGTCAATAGCAATCAGCCCCAGCATTTT	CAISDGVNSNQPQHF
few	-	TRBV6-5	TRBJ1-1	TGTGCCAGCAGCGCGACAGCGACCCTTGAAGCTTTCTTT	CASSATATLEAFF
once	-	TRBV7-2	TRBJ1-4	TGTGCCAGCAGCTTAGATCGCAGGGTATATGAAAAACTGTTTTTT	CASSLDRRVYEKLFF
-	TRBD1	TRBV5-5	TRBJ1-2	TGTGCCAGCAGCCGATCTACAGGGGGAGTGGATGGCTACACCTTC	CASSRSTGGVDGYTF
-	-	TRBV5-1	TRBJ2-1	TGCGCCAGCAGCCTACGGGACACCTACAATGAGCAGTTCTTC	CASSLRDTYNEQFF
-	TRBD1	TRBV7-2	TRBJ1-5	TGTGCCAGCAGCTTAGCGCAGGGGGGTCAGCCCCAGCATTTT	CASSLAQGGQPQHF
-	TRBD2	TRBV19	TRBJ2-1	TGTGCCAGTAGGGCGGGGGGAGGCTCGGGTGAGCAGTTCTTC	CASRAGGGSGEQFF
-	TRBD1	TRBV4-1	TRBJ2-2	TGCGCCAGCAGCCCCGGACAGGGGAGAACCGGGGAGCTGTTTTTT	CASSPGQGRTGELFF
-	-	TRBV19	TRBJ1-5	TGTGCCAGTAGTATCGGACCGGGAGGAGCGCAGCCCCAGCATTTT	CASSIGPGGAQPQHF
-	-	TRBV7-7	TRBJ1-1	TGTGCTAGCAGCTTGGGGGAGGACACTGAAGCTTTCTTT	CASSLGEDTEAFF
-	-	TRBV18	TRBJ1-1	TGTGCCAGCTCACCCGCGGGGCGCGGGACTGAAGCTTTCTTT	CASSPAGRGTEAFF
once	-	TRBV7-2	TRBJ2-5	TGTGCCAGCAGCCCCCCCCCAGGGATGGAGACCCAGTACTTC	CASSPPPGMETQYF
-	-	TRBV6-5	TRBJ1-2	TGTGCCACCAAACCCGACAGGTTCTATGGCTACACCTTC	CATKPDRFYGYTF
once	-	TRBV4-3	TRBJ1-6	TGCGCCAGCAGCCACGAAGTATCTCGAGGGTCGGCACCCCTCCACTTT	CASSHEVSRGSAPLHF
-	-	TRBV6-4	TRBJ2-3	TGTGCCAGCAGTGAAGTAGGGGGGGCGTTGACAGATACGCAGTATTTT	CASSEVGGALTDTQYF
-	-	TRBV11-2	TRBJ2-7	TGTGCCAGCAGCTTAGCCCTATACTACGAGCAGTACTTC	CASSLALYYEQYF
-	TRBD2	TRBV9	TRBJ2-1	TGTGCCAGCCACCCTTACGGGCTAGCGGGGGCCCAGAGCTCCTACAATGAGCAGTTCTTC	CASHPYGLAGAQSSYNEQFF
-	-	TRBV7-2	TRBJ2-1	TGTGCCAGCAGCTTAGACACCTCCTACAATGAGCAGTTCTTC	CASSLDTSYNEQFF
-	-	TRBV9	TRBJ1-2	TGTGCCAGCAGCGTAGACCCTCAGGTTGAGGGCTACACCTTC	CASSVDPQVEGYTF
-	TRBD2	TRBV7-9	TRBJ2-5	TGTGCCAGCAGACCCAGGAGTAGCGGGGAAGAGACCCAGTACTTC	CASRPRSSGEETQYF
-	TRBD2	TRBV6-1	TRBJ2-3	TGTGCCAGCAGTGTTTTTAGCGGGGGGGTTAGCACAGATACGCAGTATTTT	CASSVFSGGVSTDTQYF
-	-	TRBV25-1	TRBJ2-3	TGTGCCAGCAGTGATCACTCCACAGATACGCAGTATTTT	CASSDHSTDTQYF
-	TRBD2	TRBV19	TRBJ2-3	TGTGCCAGTAGTATGATAACGTTGGGGGGGTCTGATACGCAGTATTTT	CASSMITLGGSDTQYF
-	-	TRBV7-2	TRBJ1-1	TGTGCCAGCAGCTTAGCCAGGGATGGTGAAGCTTTCTTT	CASSLARDGEAFF
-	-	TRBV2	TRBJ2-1	TGTGCCAGCAGTGATGGTAGCGCTGAGCAGTTCTTC	CASSDGSAEQFF
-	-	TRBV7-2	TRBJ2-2	TGTGCCAGCAGCAACGGGGAGGCCGGGGAGCTGTTTTTT	CASSNGEAGELFF
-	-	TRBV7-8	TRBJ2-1	TGTGCCAGCAGCTTAACAAATGAGCAGTTCTTC	CASSLTNEQFF
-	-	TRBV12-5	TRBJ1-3	TGTGCTAGTGGTTTGCCCGCGGGCACCATATATTTT	CASGLPAGTIYF
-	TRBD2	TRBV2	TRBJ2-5	TGTGCCAGCAGTTCCGACGGGACTAGCGAAATAGGGACCCAGTACTTC	CASSSDGTSEIGTQYF
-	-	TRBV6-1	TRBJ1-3	TGTGCCAGCACCAATCGAGGGAGTGGAAACACCATATATTTT	CASTNRGSGNTIYF
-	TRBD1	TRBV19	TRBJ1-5	TGTGCCAGTAGTCACGGGACAGGTAGCAATCAGCCCCAGCATTTT	CASSHGTGSNQPQHF
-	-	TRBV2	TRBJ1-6	TGTGCCAGCAGTGCCCGGGGTAGCTATTCACCCCTCCACTTT	CASSARGSYSPLHF
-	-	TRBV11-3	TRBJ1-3	TGTGCCAGCAGCTTAGGACAGAACTCTGGAAACACCATATATTTT	CASSLGQNSGNTIYF
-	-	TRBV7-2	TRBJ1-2	TGTGCCAGCACCCTGCCGGAGGGGAGGTATGGCTACACCTTC	CASTLPEGRYGYTF
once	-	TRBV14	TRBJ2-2	TGTGCCAGCAGCCCCAGGACAGCCGGGGAGCTGTTTTTT	CASSPRTAGELFF
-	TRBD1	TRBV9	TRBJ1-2	TGTGCCAGCAGCGACCCCGGGACAGGGTCTTATGGCTACACCTTC	CASSDPGTGSYGYTF
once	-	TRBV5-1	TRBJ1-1	TGCGCCAGCAGCTTGGAGGTCAGGTCGAACACTGAAGCTTTCTTT	CASSLEVRSNTEAFF
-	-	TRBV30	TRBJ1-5	TGTGCCTGGAGTGTAGGGGCCTATCAGCCCCAGCATTTT	CAWSVGAYQPQHF
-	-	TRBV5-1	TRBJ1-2	TGCGCCAGCGCGGGGCAGGACCCGTACTATGGCTACACCTTC	CASAGQDPYYGYTF
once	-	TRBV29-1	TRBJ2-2	TGCAGCGTTGGGGAGGTGCGGGGTGGGACCGGGGAGCTGTTTTTT	CSVGEVRGGTGELFF
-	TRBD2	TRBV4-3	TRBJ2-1	TGCGCCAGCAGCCAAGCGGGGGGGCCCGTCAATGAGCAGTTCTTC	CASSQAGGPVNEQFF
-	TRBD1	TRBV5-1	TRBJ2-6	TGCGCCAGCAGCTTGAACCTCGGGACAGGGGGCTCTGGGGCCAACGTCCTGACTTTC	CASSLNLGTGGSGANVLTF
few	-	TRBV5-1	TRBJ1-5	TGCGCCAGCAGCTTGGGGGAGGGGTATAGCAATCAGCCCCAGCATTTT	CASSLGEGYSNQPQHF
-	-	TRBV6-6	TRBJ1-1	TGTGCCAGCAGTCGGGAGGGACAGAACACTGAAGCTTTCTTT	CASSREGQNTEAFF
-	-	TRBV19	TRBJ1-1	TGTGCCAGTATGGGCTCTTTGGGCACTGAAGCTTTCTTT	CASMGSLGTEAFF
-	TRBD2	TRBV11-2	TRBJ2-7	TGTGCCAGCAGAAATAGCGGGGGGGCCCTGTACGAGCAGTACTTC	CASRNSGGALYEQYF
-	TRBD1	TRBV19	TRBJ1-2	TGTGCCAGTCAGAAGGGACAGGCCTATGGCTACACCTTC	CASQKGQAYGYTF
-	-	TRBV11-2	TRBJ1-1	TGTGCCAGCAGCTTAGGAAAAGGGGGGAACACTGAAGCTTTCTTT	CASSLGKGGNTEAFF
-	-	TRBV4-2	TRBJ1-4	TGTGCCAGCAGCCAAGAAGTTCGAGGTAATGAAAAACTGTTTTTT	CASSQEVRGNEKLFF
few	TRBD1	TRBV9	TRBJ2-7	TGTGCCAGCAGCGATCGAGGACAGGGAAACGAGCAGTACTTC	CASSDRGQGNEQYF
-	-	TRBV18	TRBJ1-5	TGTGCCAGCTCACCCTGGAGGGAACAGCCCCAGCATTTT	CASSPWREQPQHF
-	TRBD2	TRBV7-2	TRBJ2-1	TGTGCCAGCAGCTTAGGGGCTAGCGGGGGGCTCAATGAGCAGTTCTTC	CASSLGASGGLNEQFF